These T cell receptor beta chains were read from a single sample in a study of cytomegalovirus exposure and HLA in healthy donors. Generated by immunoSEQ multiplex PCR, the TCRdb table keeps only in-frame clones and is missing some. The sample has roughly 170,000 clones; less than 85% are singletons. The sequencing input was PBMCs. These receptor sequences come from a man between 18 and 29 years old in good health and CMV-seronegative. Both conserved end residues are part of each CDR3. The D gene is left open where the match is weak. A row's size may be missing; if present it is once, few, many or a size class.

J	size	V	D	CDR3	DNA
TRBJ2-2	once	TRBV15	TRBD1	CATSRGGQGRNTGELFF	TGTGCCACCAGCAGAGGGGGACAGGGCAGGAACACCGGGGAGCTGTTTTTT
TRBJ2-6	-	TRBV30	-	CAWSAGTGANVLTF	TGTGCCTGGAGTGCAGGTACTGGGGCCAACGTCCTGACTTTC
TRBJ2-1	-	TRBV5-4	TRBD2	CASSLTSGRSDEQFF	TGTGCCAGCAGCTTAACTAGCGGGAGAAGCGATGAGCAGTTCTTC
TRBJ1-3	-	TRBV18	-	CASSPQGSGNTIYF	TGTGCCAGCTCACCTCAGGGATCCGGAAACACCATATATTTT
TRBJ2-7	-	TRBV7-6	-	CASSLGAGAYEQYF	TGTGCCAGCAGCTTGGGGGCGGGTGCCTACGAGCAGTACTTC
TRBJ2-2	-	TRBV7-9	TRBD1	CASSRDRSTGELFF	TGTGCCAGCAGCCGGGACAGAAGCACCGGGGAGCTGTTTTTT
TRBJ1-2	-	TRBV7-9	TRBD1	CASSLAPTGDLYGYTF	TGTGCCAGCAGCTTAGCCCCGACAGGGGACCTTTATGGCTACACCTTC
TRBJ2-7	-	TRBV6-4	TRBD2	CATKRVSGTSGHEQYF	TGTGCCACCAAGAGGGTGTCCGGGACTAGCGGGCACGAGCAGTACTTC
TRBJ2-2	-	TRBV6-6	-	CASLQVGNTGELFF	TGTGCCAGCCTACAGGTGGGGAACACCGGGGAGCTGTTTTTT
TRBJ2-2	-	TRBV19	-	CASSIGGTGELFF	TGTGCCAGTAGTATCGGAGGAACCGGGGAGCTGTTTTTT
TRBJ2-3	few	TRBV4-1	-	CASSPGFTDTQYF	TGCGCCAGCAGCCCCGGTTTCACAGATACGCAGTATTTT
TRBJ2-5	-	TRBV9	-	CASSTHGLIGTQYF	TGTGCCAGCAGCACTCACGGACTCATCGGGACCCAGTACTTC
TRBJ1-2	-	TRBV7-9	-	CSSSQTGGYYGYTF	TGTTCCAGCAGCCAAACTGGGGGGTACTATGGCTACACCTTC
TRBJ1-5	-	TRBV7-8	-	CASSLTVRGRSNQPQHF	TGTGCCAGCAGCTTAACGGTAAGGGGCCGTAGCAATCAGCCCCAGCATTTT
TRBJ2-5	-	TRBV19	TRBD2	CASSAGTSKETQYF	TGTGCCAGTAGTGCCGGGACTAGCAAAGAGACCCAGTACTTC
TRBJ1-1	-	TRBV2	-	CASSGATVLNTEAFF	TGTGCCAGCAGTGGTGCGACAGTTCTGAACACTGAAGCTTTCTTT
TRBJ2-3	-	TRBV7-8	-	CASSPTGGSTDTQYF	TGTGCCAGCAGCCCCACCGGCGGCTCCACAGATACGCAGTATTTT
TRBJ1-2	-	TRBV7-9	TRBD1	CASSHTGTVYGYTF	TGTGCCAGCAGCCATACAGGGACAGTCTATGGCTACACCTTC